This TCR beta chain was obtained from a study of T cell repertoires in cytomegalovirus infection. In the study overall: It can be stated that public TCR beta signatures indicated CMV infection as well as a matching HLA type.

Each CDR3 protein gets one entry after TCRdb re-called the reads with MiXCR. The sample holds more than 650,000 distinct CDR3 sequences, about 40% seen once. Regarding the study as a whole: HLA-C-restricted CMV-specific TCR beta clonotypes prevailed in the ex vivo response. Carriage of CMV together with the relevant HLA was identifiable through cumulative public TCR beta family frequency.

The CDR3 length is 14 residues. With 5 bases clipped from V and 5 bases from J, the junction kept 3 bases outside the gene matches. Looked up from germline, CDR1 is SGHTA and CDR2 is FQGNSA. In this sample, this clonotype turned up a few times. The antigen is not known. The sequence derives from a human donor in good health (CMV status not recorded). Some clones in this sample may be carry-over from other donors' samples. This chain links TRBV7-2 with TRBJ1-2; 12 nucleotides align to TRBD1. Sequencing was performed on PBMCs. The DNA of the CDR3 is TGTGCCAGCAGCAAGGGACAGGGGGCTTATGGCTACACCTTC. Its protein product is CASSKGQGAYGYTF.